This TCR beta chain originates from a study of T-cell memory formation after mild COVID-19. Broader study findings: A balance of CD4 and CD8 characterized clones contracting day 15 to 85, whereas later expanders leaned CD4+. CM and EM subsets held most contracting CD4+ clones; EMRA held CD8+ ones.

TCRdb re-called the 5' RACE reads with MiXCR, one entry per CDR3 protein. This table has roughly 510,000 distinct CDR3 sequences, around 16% appearing once. CDR1 is SGHNT, CDR2 YENEEA, per germline. Trimming removed 7 bases from V and 5 bases from J, with 27 bases in between. The CDR3 runs 18 residues. This clonotype turned up a few times. Its antigen is not known. This receptor was taken from an adult woman who had mild COVID-19 (a few samples of this study predate the infection). Cell type and time point are not known. Material for sequencing was PBMCs or a T cell subset sorted from them (not recorded which). The gene calls are TRBV11-3 and TRBJ2-1; D might be TRBD2 (8 bases). DNA of the CDR3: TGTGCCAGCACCCTCCGGGGGGGACAGTTGGGGTTCAACAATGAGCAGTTCTTC. Amino acids: CASTLRGGQLGFNNEQFF.